A selection of T cell receptor beta chains follows, all from one sample in a study of T cell repertoires in cytomegalovirus infection. No antigen has been assigned to these receptors. TCRdb recomputed calls from the reads with MiXCR, one row per CDR3 protein. Among under 40,000 distinct CDR3 sequences listed, around half were seen once. The sample consisted of CD8+ T cells from cultured PBMCs, taken from culture after CMV antigen stimulation. These receptors were collected from a human donor in good health (CMV status not recorded). Some clones in this sample may be carry-over from other donors' samples. The CDR3 runs from the conserved cysteine through the conserved F or W. Each record gives: D gene, V gene, clone size, J gene, CDR3 protein, CDR3 DNA. The D gene is left open where the match is weak. Not all rows give a size; the values are once, few, many and, for expanded clones, a class.

-	TRBV19	once	TRBJ1-1	CASATGSGTEAFF	TGTGCCAGCGCCACAGGGTCGGGCACTGAAGCTTTCTTT
-	TRBV7-9	few	TRBJ2-1	CASSLTDRLNEQFF	TGTGCCAGCAGTTTGACCGACAGGCTCAATGAGCAGTTCTTC
TRBD2	TRBV7-3	-	TRBJ2-5	CASSLNSGGYQETQYF	TGTGCCAGCAGCTTAAATAGCGGGGGATATCAAGAGACCCAGTACTTC
-	TRBV9	-	TRBJ2-1	CASSPTGTLRNEQFF	TGTGCCAGCAGCCCAACAGGGACCCTGAGGAATGAGCAGTTCTTC
-	TRBV4-2	-	TRBJ2-4	CASRGRQGAGDIQYF	TGTGCCAGCAGGGGAAGACAGGGTGCGGGGGACATTCAGTACTTC
-	TRBV29-1	-	TRBJ1-2	CSVMEGYGYTF	TGCAGCGTCATGGAGGGCTATGGCTACACCTTC
-	TRBV11-2	-	TRBJ1-1	CASSYLLGGDTEAFF	TGTGCCAGCAGCTATCTCCTAGGGGGGGACACTGAAGCTTTCTTT
-	TRBV2	-	TRBJ2-5	CASSDGTTSQETQYF	TGTGCCAGCAGTGACGGGACCACCTCACAAGAGACCCAGTACTTC
-	TRBV28	once	TRBJ2-1	CASSPSLAMGQFF	TGTGCCAGCAGCCCATCCCTAGCAATGGGGCAGTTCTTC
TRBD2	TRBV6-1	-	TRBJ2-3	CASSAGGAYGDTQYF	TGTGCCAGCAGTGCCGGGGGGGCTTATGGTGATACGCAGTATTTT
-	TRBV5-6	-	TRBJ2-2	CASSSGEGARPGELFF	TGTGCCAGCAGCTCGGGGGAGGGGGCAAGGCCCGGGGAGCTGTTTTTT
TRBD1	TRBV29-1	-	TRBJ2-3	CSVEFGRGPGPDTQYF	TGCAGCGTTGAGTTTGGTAGGGGGCCGGGCCCAGATACGCAGTATTTT
TRBD2	TRBV7-9	-	TRBJ2-1	CASSLRGLVADEQFF	TGTGCCAGCAGCCTAAGGGGACTAGTTGCCGATGAGCAGTTCTTC
TRBD2	TRBV4-2	-	TRBJ2-7	CASSQAPGTSGEQYF	TGTGCCAGCAGCCAGGCCCCCGGGACTAGTGGCGAGCAGTACTTC
TRBD2	TRBV6-1	-	TRBJ2-1	CASRPPSGDYNEQFF	TGTGCCAGCCGACCACCTAGCGGGGATTACAATGAGCAGTTCTTC
TRBD1	TRBV7-2	-	TRBJ1-2	CASSSSGTGGSGYTF	TGTGCCAGCAGCTCTAGCGGGACAGGGGGGAGTGGCTACACCTTC
-	TRBV5-1	-	TRBJ2-6	CASSLYWTESSGANVLTF	TGCGCCAGCAGCTTGTATTGGACGGAAAGCTCTGGGGCCAACGTCCTGACTTTC
TRBD1	TRBV29-1	-	TRBJ2-1	CSVTGGSYNEQFF	TGCAGCGTGACAGGGGGTTCCTACAATGAGCAGTTCTTC
TRBD2	TRBV6-1	-	TRBJ2-1	CASSYARGGYNEQFF	TGTGCCAGCAGTTACGCCCGGGGGGGTTACAATGAGCAGTTCTTC
TRBD1	TRBV28	-	TRBJ2-7	CASRQRDRASSYEQYF	TGTGCCAGCAGACAGCGGGACAGGGCCTCATCCTACGAGCAGTACTTC
TRBD2	TRBV4-1	many	TRBJ2-1	CASSHYPGLAPKISYNEQFF	TGCGCCAGCAGCCACTACCCGGGACTAGCGCCGAAGATCTCCTACAATGAGCAGTTCTTC
TRBD2	TRBV7-2	-	TRBJ2-5	CASSLGWSSGRFQETQYF	TGTGCCAGCAGCTTAGGGTGGAGTAGCGGGAGGTTTCAAGAGACCCAGTACTTC
-	TRBV11-2	-	TRBJ2-1	CASSLFGDEQFF	TGTGCCAGCAGCTTATTTGGTGATGAGCAGTTCTTC
TRBD1	TRBV7-6	few	TRBJ2-2	CASSLAGGEGTGELFF	TGTGCCAGCAGCTTAGCAGGGGGCGAGGGCACCGGGGAGCTGTTTTTT
-	TRBV29-1	-	TRBJ2-6	CSVGSRDFYSGANVLTF	TGCAGCGTTGGTTCCCGGGACTTCTACTCTGGGGCCAACGTCCTGACTTTC
-	TRBV27	-	TRBJ2-3	CASSLRHGISDTQYF	TGTGCCAGCAGTTTACGACACGGCATCTCGGATACGCAGTATTTT
TRBD2	TRBV7-3	-	TRBJ2-1	CASSPAGGNNEQFF	TGTGCCAGCAGCCCAGCGGGAGGGAACAATGAGCAGTTCTTC
-	TRBV9	-	TRBJ2-1	CASSALPGDHSYNEQFF	TGTGCCAGCAGCGCCCTACCCGGGGATCACTCCTACAATGAGCAGTTCTTC
-	TRBV7-2	-	TRBJ1-1	CASSLVYGTEAFF	TGTGCCAGCAGCTTAGTCTATGGCACTGAAGCTTTCTTT
TRBD1	TRBV28	-	TRBJ1-1	CASRLPSTGVNTEAFF	TGTGCCAGCAGGCTCCCGTCGACAGGGGTGAACACTGAAGCTTTCTTT
-	TRBV7-4	-	TRBJ2-1	CASSSPDYYNEQFF	TGTGCCAGCAGCTCACCGGACTATTACAATGAGCAGTTCTTC
-	TRBV12-5	few	TRBJ1-1	CASGEEGFGRAFF	TGTGCTAGTGGCGAAGAGGGGTTCGGTCGAGCTTTCTTT
-	TRBV25-1	-	TRBJ1-1	CASSDLQGLNTEAFF	TGTGCCAGCAGTGACCTACAGGGCTTGAACACTGAAGCTTTCTTT
-	TRBV12-3/TRBV12-4	few	TRBJ2-5	CASRGTSNQETQYF	TGTGCCAGCAGGGGGACATCCAACCAAGAGACCCAGTACTTC
-	TRBV2	-	TRBJ2-7	CASTGGSYEQYF	TGTGCCAGCACCGGGGGCTCCTACGAGCAGTACTTC
-	TRBV12-3/TRBV12-4	-	TRBJ1-6	CDSSLDSLYNSPLHF	TGTGACAGCAGTTTAGACAGTTTATATAATTCACCCCTCCACTTT
TRBD2	TRBV7-2	-	TRBJ2-5	CASSSSGGVLETQYF	TGTGCCAGCAGCTCAAGCGGGGGAGTTTTAGAGACCCAGTACTTC
-	TRBV19	-	TRBJ2-1	CASSSRDHLRGYYNEQFF	TGTGCCAGTAGTTCCCGGGACCACTTAAGGGGGTACTACAATGAGCAGTTCTTC
TRBD2	TRBV4-1	-	TRBJ2-6	CASSQRLAGRVWANVLTF	TGCGCCAGCAGCCAAAGACTAGCGGGGAGGGTCTGGGCCAACGTCCTGACTTTC
TRBD1	TRBV7-2	once	TRBJ2-5	CASSLGALGQGRETQYF	TGTGCCAGCAGCTTAGGGGCCCTTGGACAGGGGAGGGAGACCCAGTACTTC
-	TRBV6-6	-	TRBJ2-5	CASSYSWGLETQYF	TGTGCCAGCAGTTACTCGTGGGGTTTGGAGACCCAGTACTTC
-	TRBV7-4	-	TRBJ1-1	CASSLYSEAFF	TGTGCCAGCAGCTTATACAGTGAAGCTTTCTTT
-	TRBV11-2	many	TRBJ2-3	CASSPSRDTQYF	TGTGCCAGCAGCCCGAGTAGAGATACGCAGTATTTT
-	TRBV2	-	TRBJ1-4	CASSPPGTPNEKLFF	TGTGCCAGCAGCCCTCCAGGGACCCCTAATGAAAAACTGTTTTTT
-	TRBV7-9	once	TRBJ1-4	CASSPPQQGEKLFF	TGTGCCAGCAGCCCTCCCCAGCAAGGGGAAAAACTGTTTTTT
-	TRBV7-6	-	TRBJ2-7	CASSLGVTPSYEQYF	TGTGCCAGCAGCTTAGGGGTCACCCCGTCGTACGAGCAGTACTTC
-	TRBV5-1	-	TRBJ1-1	CASSVTGFQAEAFF	TGCGCCAGCAGCGTAACAGGGTTTCAGGCTGAAGCTTTCTTT
-	TRBV7-2	many	TRBJ2-1	CASSLRRSGEANEQFF	TGTGCCAGCAGCTTACGAAGGTCGGGAGAGGCGAATGAGCAGTTCTTC
TRBD1	TRBV11-2	-	TRBJ1-1	CASSLAGTVTEAFF	TGTGCCAGCAGCTTAGCTGGGACAGTCACTGAAGCTTTCTTT
TRBD2	TRBV4-1	-	TRBJ2-5	CASSHGTLPSGGAKGQETQYF	TGCGCCAGCAGCCATGGGACCCTCCCTAGCGGGGGGGCTAAAGGCCAAGAGACCCAGTACTTC
-	TRBV7-9	-	TRBJ1-6	CASSYRDRSPLHF	TGTGCCAGCAGCTACAGGGATCGGTCACCCCTCCACTTT
-	TRBV11-3	few	TRBJ1-1	CASSPRAGSEAFF	TGTGCCAGCAGCCCCCGGGCGGGGTCTGAAGCTTTCTTT
TRBD1	TRBV12-3/TRBV12-4	-	TRBJ1-3	CASSWSGTGSGNTIYF	TGTGCCAGCAGTTGGAGTGGGACAGGGTCCGGAAACACCATATATTTT